Listed below are T cell receptor beta chains from one sample, sequenced in a study of T cell clusters in autoimmune cytopenias. TCRdb reworked the multiplex PCR reads into one entry per CDR3 protein, no DNA. In all, the sample yields almost 6,000 distinct CDR3 sequences. Specimen: peripheral blood. Receptors originate from a human donor with an autoimmune cytopenia or autoimmune hepatitis (not recorded which). The CDR3 runs from the conserved cysteine through the conserved F or W. A clone size is listed for some rows: how often the clone was seen (once, few, many), or a class if it is expanded.

j_gene,abundance,v_gene,CDR3aa
TRBJ2-1,NA,TRBV4-2,CASSQGSGAYEQFF
TRBJ2-7,NA,TRBV20-1,CSARDLAWGGTAPYEQYF
TRBJ2-7,medium-sized,TRBV12-3/TRBV12-4,CASNAGRLASYEQYF
TRBJ1-2,medium-sized,TRBV29-1,CSVEPRQNSFYGYTF
TRBJ2-5,medium-sized,TRBV15,CATSRGGGGAARETQYF
TRBJ1-2,NA,TRBV7-9,CASTPGQGGPNYGYTF
TRBJ1-2,medium-sized,TRBV29-1,CSVEAQVGYGYTF
TRBJ2-4,NA,TRBV27,CASSLGGAKNIQYF
TRBJ1-2,medium-sized,TRBV12-3/TRBV12-4,CASSLPGQLIGYTF
TRBJ1-2,NA,TRBV24-1,CATRTGAGGYTF
TRBJ1-1,NA,TRBV27,CASSLHRRNTEAFF
TRBJ2-1,medium-sized,TRBV27,CASSLGLAQSYNEQFF
TRBJ2-7,NA,TRBV7-6,CASSSARGLSPYEQYF
TRBJ1-4,NA,TRBV4-3,CASSQEQRVREKLFF
TRBJ2-3,NA,TRBV18,CASSPVRDIWGDTQYF
TRBJ1-2,NA,TRBV15,CATSIRTGLNGYTF
TRBJ1-1,NA,TRBV18,CASSAGGYLGTEAFF
TRBJ1-5,NA,TRBV6-1,CASSVTGAVSNQPQHF
TRBJ2-1,medium-sized,TRBV12-3/TRBV12-4,CASSLLARYNEQFF
TRBJ1-4,NA,TRBV28,CASGQENEKLFF
TRBJ1-3,NA,TRBV18,CASSPLPLQGPGNTIYF
TRBJ1-4,medium-sized,TRBV6-5,CASSRSATNEKLFF
TRBJ1-1,NA,TRBV4-3,CASSQDIGSQVNTEAFF
TRBJ2-2,medium-sized,TRBV5-6,CASSWGGELFF
TRBJ1-2,medium-sized,TRBV6-5,CASRTGRLGYTF
TRBJ1-2,medium-sized,TRBV6-2/TRBV6-3,CASRRQGGQYGYTF
TRBJ2-1,medium-sized,TRBV6-1,CASSEDGGRFNEQFF
TRBJ1-6,medium-sized,TRBV19,CASSIGSVGIGNSPLHF
TRBJ2-2,NA,TRBV13,CASSLGAGAGELFF
TRBJ1-1,NA,TRBV30,CAWMHGTGTPEAFF
TRBJ1-6,medium-sized,TRBV19,CASSSFGGPNAPLHF
TRBJ2-7,medium-sized,TRBV15,CATSLDRGTYEQYF
TRBJ1-6,medium-sized,TRBV19,CATKTGSSYNSPLHF
TRBJ2-7,medium-sized,TRBV6-2/TRBV6-3,CASSYSKVYEQYF
TRBJ2-7,medium-sized,TRBV6-6,CASTSGSSYEQYF
TRBJ1-1,medium-sized,TRBV19,CASSRRGGNTEAFF
TRBJ1-5,NA,TRBV19,CASSSDEQGASNQPQHF
TRBJ2-7,NA,TRBV27,CASSLSPLVLLYEQYF